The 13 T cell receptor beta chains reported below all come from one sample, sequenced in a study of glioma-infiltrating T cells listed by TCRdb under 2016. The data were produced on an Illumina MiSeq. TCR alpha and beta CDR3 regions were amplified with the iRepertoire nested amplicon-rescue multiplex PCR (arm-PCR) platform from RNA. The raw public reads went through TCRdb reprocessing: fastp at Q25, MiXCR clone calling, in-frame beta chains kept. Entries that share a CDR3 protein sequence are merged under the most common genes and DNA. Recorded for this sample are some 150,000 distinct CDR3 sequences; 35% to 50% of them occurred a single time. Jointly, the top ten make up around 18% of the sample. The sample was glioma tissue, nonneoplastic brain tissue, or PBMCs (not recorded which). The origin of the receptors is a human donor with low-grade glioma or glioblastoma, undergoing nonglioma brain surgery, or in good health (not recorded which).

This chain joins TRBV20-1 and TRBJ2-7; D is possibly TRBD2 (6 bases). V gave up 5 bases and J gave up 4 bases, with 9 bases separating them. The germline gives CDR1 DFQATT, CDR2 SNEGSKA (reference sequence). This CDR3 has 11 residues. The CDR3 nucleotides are TGCAGTGCTCCACTAGCTTACGAGCAGTACTTC. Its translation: CSAPLAYEQYF.

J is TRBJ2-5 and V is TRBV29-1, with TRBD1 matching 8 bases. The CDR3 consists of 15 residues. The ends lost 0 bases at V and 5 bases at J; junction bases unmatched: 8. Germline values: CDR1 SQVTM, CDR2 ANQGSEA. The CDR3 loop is CSVEEGAGGVETQYF. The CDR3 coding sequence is TGCAGCGTTGAAGAAGGGGCAGGGGGCGTGGAGACCCAGTACTTC.

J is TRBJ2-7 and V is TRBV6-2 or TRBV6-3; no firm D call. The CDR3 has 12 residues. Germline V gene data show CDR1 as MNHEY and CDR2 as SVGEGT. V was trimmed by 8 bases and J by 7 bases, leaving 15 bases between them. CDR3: CASSFLGSEQYF. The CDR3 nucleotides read TGTGCCAGCTCTTTTCTGGGGTCAGAGCAGTACTTC.

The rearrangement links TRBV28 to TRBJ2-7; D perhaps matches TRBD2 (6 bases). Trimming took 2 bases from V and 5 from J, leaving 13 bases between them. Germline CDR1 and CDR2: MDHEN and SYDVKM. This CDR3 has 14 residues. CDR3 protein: CASSLAGLRDEQYF. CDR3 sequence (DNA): TGTGCCAGCAGTTTAGCGGGGCTCCGGGACGAGCAGTACTTC.

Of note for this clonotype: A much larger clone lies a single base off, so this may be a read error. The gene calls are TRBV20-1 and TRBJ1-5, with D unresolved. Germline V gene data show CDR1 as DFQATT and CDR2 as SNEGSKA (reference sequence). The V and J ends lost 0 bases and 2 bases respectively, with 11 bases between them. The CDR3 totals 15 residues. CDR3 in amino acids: CSAREGGGRNQPQHF. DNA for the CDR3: TGCAGTGCTAGAGAGGGAGGAGGTCGCAATCAGCCCCAGCATTTT.

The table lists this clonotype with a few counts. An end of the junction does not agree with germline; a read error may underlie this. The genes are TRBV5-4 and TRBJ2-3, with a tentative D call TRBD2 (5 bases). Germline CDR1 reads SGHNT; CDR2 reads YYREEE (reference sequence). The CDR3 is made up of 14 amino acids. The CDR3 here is CASSKEASKDTQYF. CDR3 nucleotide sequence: TGTGCCAGCAGCAAGGAGGCTAGCAAAGATACGCAGTATTTT.

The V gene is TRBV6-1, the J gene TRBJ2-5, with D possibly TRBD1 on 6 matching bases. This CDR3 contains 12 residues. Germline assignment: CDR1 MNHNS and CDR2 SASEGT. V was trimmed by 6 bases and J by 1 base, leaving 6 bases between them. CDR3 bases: TGTGCCAGCAGGGACAGCCAAGAGACCCAGTACTTC. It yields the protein CASRDSQETQYF.

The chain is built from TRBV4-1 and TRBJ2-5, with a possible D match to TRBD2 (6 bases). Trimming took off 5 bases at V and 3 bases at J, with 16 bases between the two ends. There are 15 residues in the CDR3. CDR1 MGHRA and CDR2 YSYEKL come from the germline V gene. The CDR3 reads CASSSRLTGEETQYF. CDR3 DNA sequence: TGCGCCAGCAGCTCCCGACTGACGGGAGAAGAGACCCAGTACTTC.

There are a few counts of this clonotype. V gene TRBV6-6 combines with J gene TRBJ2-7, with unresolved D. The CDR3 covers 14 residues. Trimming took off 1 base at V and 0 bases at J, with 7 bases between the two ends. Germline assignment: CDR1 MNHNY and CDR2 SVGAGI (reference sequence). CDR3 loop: CASSYLAGSYEQYF. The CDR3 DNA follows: TGTGCCAGCAGTTACTTAGCAGGCTCCTACGAGCAGTACTTC.

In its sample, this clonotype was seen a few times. The CDR3 nucleotides read TGTGCCAGCGTCCTTAAGGAGACCCAGTACTTC. It codes for CASVLKETQYF. The gene calls are TRBV7-9 and TRBJ2-5; unclear D gene. CDR1 and CDR2 (germline): SEHNR, FQNEAQ (reference sequence). V shed 8 bases and J shed 5 bases, with 9 bases lying between them. CDR3 length: 11 amino acids.

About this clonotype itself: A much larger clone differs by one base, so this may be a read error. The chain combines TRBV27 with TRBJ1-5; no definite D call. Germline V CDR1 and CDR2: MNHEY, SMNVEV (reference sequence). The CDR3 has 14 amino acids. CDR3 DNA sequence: TGTGCCGGCAGTTTATTCTACCATAATCAGCCCCAGCATTTT. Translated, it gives CAGSLFYHNQPQHF.

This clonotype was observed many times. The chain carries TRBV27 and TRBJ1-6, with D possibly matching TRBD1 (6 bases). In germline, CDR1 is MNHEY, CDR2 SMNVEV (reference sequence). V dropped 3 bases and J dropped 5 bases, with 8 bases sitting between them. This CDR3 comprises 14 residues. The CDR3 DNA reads TGTGCCAGCAGTTTTTCAGGGGATAATTCACCCCTCCACTTT. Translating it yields CASSFSGDNSPLHF.

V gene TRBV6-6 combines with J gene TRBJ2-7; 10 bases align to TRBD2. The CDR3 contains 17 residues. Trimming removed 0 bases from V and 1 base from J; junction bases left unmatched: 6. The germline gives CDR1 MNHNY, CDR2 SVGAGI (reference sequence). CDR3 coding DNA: TGTGCCAGCAGTTACTCTTTAGCGGGAGGATCTTCCTACGAGCAGTACTTC. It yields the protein CASSYSLAGGSSYEQYF.